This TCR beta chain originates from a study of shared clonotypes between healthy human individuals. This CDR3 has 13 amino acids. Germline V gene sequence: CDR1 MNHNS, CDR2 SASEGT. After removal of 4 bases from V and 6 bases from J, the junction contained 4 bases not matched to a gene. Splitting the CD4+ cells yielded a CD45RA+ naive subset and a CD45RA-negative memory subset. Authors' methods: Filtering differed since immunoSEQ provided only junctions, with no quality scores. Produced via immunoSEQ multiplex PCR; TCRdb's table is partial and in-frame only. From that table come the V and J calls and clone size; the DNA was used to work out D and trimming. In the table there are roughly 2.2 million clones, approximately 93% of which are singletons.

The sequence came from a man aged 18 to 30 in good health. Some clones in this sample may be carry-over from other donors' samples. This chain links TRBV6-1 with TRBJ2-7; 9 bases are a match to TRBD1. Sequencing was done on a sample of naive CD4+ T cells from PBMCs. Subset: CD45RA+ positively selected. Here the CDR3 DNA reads TGTGCCAGCAGTGCCCAGACAGGGGGCGAGCAGTACTTC. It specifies CASSAQTGGEQYF.